The 22 T cell receptor beta chains below were found in one sample sequenced in a study of Ad26.COV2.S vaccination and SARS-CoV-2 variants. Sequenced by immunoSEQ multiplex PCR; TCRdb stores in-frame clones only, minus some. The sample has about 350,000 clones; less than 90% are singletons. Treatment: over 15 received Ad26.COV2.S at low or high dose, single or two shots; 5 received placebo; per-sample allocation not given. Day 63 following the first vaccine or placebo injection was when the samples were taken. The specimen comprised peripheral blood, sampled in a trial of Ad26.COV2.S vaccine versus placebo. Every receptor here comes from a person aged 18-65 years who received the Ad26.COV2.S COVID-19 vaccine or a placebo.

The chain recombines TRBV28 with TRBJ2-6, with 9 bases matching TRBD1. With V trimmed by 6 bases and J by 0 bases, 9 bases remained unmatched. Germline CDR1 is MDHEN and CDR2 is SYDVKM. This CDR3 comprises 18 residues. CDR3 in DNA: TGTGCCAGCAGGCCTGTCGGGACAGGGTCCTCTGGGGCCAACGTCCTGACTTTC. Translating gives CASRPVGTGSSGANVLTF.

The chain recombines TRBV19 with TRBJ1-2; a weak D match, TRBD1 (5 bases). Trimming cost V 5 bases and J 0 bases, with 13 bases left between them. CDR1 and CDR2 (germline): LNHDA, SQIVND (reference sequence). CDR3 length: 15 residues. Here the CDR3 DNA reads TGTGCCAGTAGTGGGGCAGGGCATACTAACTATGGCTACACCTTC. It yields the protein CASSGAGHTNYGYTF.

This chain uses TRBV5-4 with TRBJ2-1, with D perhaps TRBD2 (6 bases). The length of the CDR3 is 16 residues. The germline V gene has CDR1 SGHNT and CDR2 YYREEE (reference sequence). Trimming took off 6 bases at V and 4 bases at J, with 20 bases between the two ends. CDR3 amino acids: CASNLGPGGYYNEQFF. Written as DNA, the CDR3 is TGTGCCAGCAACCTGGGGCCCGGAGGGTATTACAATGAGCAGTTCTTC.

The V and J genes are TRBV4-2 and TRBJ2-1; no definite D call. This CDR3 has 14 amino acids. Germline CDR1 and CDR2: LGHNA and YNFKEQ. The V gene lost 2 bases and the J gene lost 6 bases, with 11 bases spanning the gap. The CDR3 sequence is CASSQPGRPNEQFF. DNA of the CDR3: TGTGCCAGCAGCCAACCCGGACGGCCCAATGAGCAGTTCTTC.

This chain connects TRBV28 to TRBJ1-2; D is undetermined. V lost 6 bases, J lost 5 bases, and 19 bases lay in between. The CDR3 is 15 amino acids. Germline assignment: CDR1 MDHEN and CDR2 SYDVKM. CDR3 DNA: TGTGCCAGCAGGCGAGCACCGGGCCTCGGGTATGGCTACACCTTC. It yields the protein CASRRAPGLGYGYTF.

This clone was seen a handful of times. The V gene is TRBV5-1, the J gene TRBJ2-1; 8 bases map to TRBD2. The CDR3 runs 16 residues. Germline trimming cut 0 bases from V and 8 bases from J; bases unmatched to any gene: 10. Germline V CDR1 and CDR2: SGHRS, YFSETQ. The CDR3 region is CASSLGRGVLWDEQFF. The CDR3 coding sequence is TGCGCCAGCAGCTTGGGGCGGGGGGTCCTCTGGGATGAGCAGTTCTTC.

The chain has TRBV7-9 and TRBJ1-3; D remains unclear. The CDR3 totals 15 residues. The germline gives CDR1 SEHNR, CDR2 FQNEAQ (reference sequence). With 1 base removed from V and 0 bases from J, the gap between germline ends came to 7 bases. The CDR3 region is CASSLGVDSGNTIYF. In DNA form, the CDR3 reads TGTGCCAGCAGCTTAGGCGTAGACTCTGGAAACACCATATATTTT.

The chain joins TRBV10-3 to TRBJ2-5, with unresolved D. The germline V gene encodes CDR1 ENHRY and CDR2 SYGVKD. The CDR3 covers 13 residues. With 5 bases removed from V and 5 bases from J, the gap between germline ends came to 12 bases. CDR3 nucleotide sequence: TGTGCCATCAGTAACCCTGTTGCGGAGACCCAGTACTTC. Protein: CAISNPVAETQYF.

This chain joins TRBV27 and TRBJ1-2; D not resolved. CDR1 MNHEY and CDR2 SMNVEV come from the germline V gene (reference sequence). Trimming pared 5 bases from V and 8 bases from J, leaving 15 bases between. The CDR3 loop spans 13 amino acids. The CDR3 DNA reads TGTGCCAGCAGTCCCCCCACCGGGGAGGGCTACACCTTC. Its protein is CASSPPTGEGYTF.

The chain has TRBV12-3 or TRBV12-4 and TRBJ2-2; no reliable D call. The CDR3 runs to 13 residues. V lost 7 bases and J 4 bases, leaving 10 bases between the germline ends. CDR3 nucleotides: TGTGCCAGCACGGCTACAGTCACCGGGGAGCTGTTTTTT. It encodes CASTATVTGELFF.

The DNA for the CDR3 is TGTGCCAGCAGCAACTTAGTGCAAAAGAAACAGGGGGTGACTGAAGCTTTCTTT. Translation: CASSNLVQKKQGVTEAFF. V usage is TRBV21-1 and J usage is TRBJ1-1; TRBD1, the table's D call, was not compared with the DNA. TRBV21-1 constitutes a pseudogene. This CDR3 comprises 18 residues.

This clone came up a few times. The V call is TRBV9, the J call TRBJ2-7, with D perhaps TRBD1 or TRBD2 (5 bases each). V lost 0 bases to trimming and J lost 7 bases, with 20 bases between them. The germline gives CDR1 SGDLS, CDR2 YYNGEE. This CDR3 is built from 16 residues. The CDR3 bases are TGTGCCAGCAGCGTAGGAACGGTGAACCCCTGGGGGGAGCAGTACTTC. As protein: CASSVGTVNPWGEQYF.

The chain has TRBV6-2 or TRBV6-3 and TRBJ1-1, with 7 bases lining up with TRBD1. The V segment lost 2 bases and the J segment 7 bases; nucleotides outside the gene matches: 10. This CDR3 has 15 residues. CDR1 is MNHEY and CDR2 is SVGEGT in the germline V gene. Written as DNA, the CDR3 is TGTGCCAGCAGTTACGTTCCTACAGGGGTTGGTGAAGCTTTCTTT. Its translation is CASSYVPTGVGEAFF.

This chain connects TRBV18 to TRBJ2-7, with 8 bases lining up with TRBD2. With V trimmed by 3 bases and J by 7 bases, 17 bases remained unmatched. Germline CDR1 KGHSH, CDR2 LQKENI. This CDR3 has 17 residues. CDR3 region: CASSPYLAGSLRSEQYF. In DNA, the CDR3 is TGTGCCAGCTCACCGTACTTAGCGGGATCCCTACGATCTGAGCAGTACTTC. Together with reference TRBV18 and TRBJ2-7, the CDR3 gives the full variable domain: NAGVMQNPRHLVRRRGQEARLRCSPMKGHSHVYWYRQLPEEGLKFMVYLQKENIIDESGMPKERFSAEFPKEGPSILRIQQVVRGDSAAYFCASSPYLAGSLRSEQYFGPGTRLTVT.

The chain couples TRBV7-2 to TRBJ1-1; D remains ambiguous. Germline V CDR1 and CDR2: SGHTA, FQGNSA. The ends were cut back, 1 base at V and 1 base at J, with 4 bases in the middle. The CDR3 extends over 13 amino acids. CDR3 amino acids: CASSLDENTEAFF. The CDR3 DNA reads TGTGCCAGCAGCTTAGACGAGAACACTGAAGCTTTCTTT.

The chain has TRBV29-1 and TRBJ2-1; no clear D gene. Between the trimmed V and J ends, which lost 1 base and 4 bases, there was a span of 5 bases. This CDR3 region has 12 residues. Germline CDR1 SQVTM, CDR2 ANQGSEA. The CDR3 DNA follows: TGCAGCGTTGAAGGGGGTTACAATGAGCAGTTCTTC. This encodes CSVEGGYNEQFF.

This clone was found once. V gene TRBV7-2 combines with J gene TRBJ2-5; TRBD2 is a possible D gene (5 bases). Germline V CDR1 and CDR2: SGHTA, FQGNSA. V lost 3 bases to trimming and J lost 2 bases, with 10 bases between them. This CDR3 has 14 residues. CDR3 in amino acids: CASSFAGKQETQYF. The CDR3 region has the DNA TGTGCCAGCAGCTTCGCGGGCAAGCAAGAGACCCAGTACTTC.

The chain combines TRBV4-2 with TRBJ1-5, with D unresolved. This CDR3 contains 13 residues. Deletions cut 3 bases from V and 4 bases from J, with 7 bases between. CDR1 LGHNA and CDR2 YNFKEQ come from the germline V gene. DNA for the CDR3: TGTGCCAGCAGCCAGGGCCCTAATCAGCCCCAGCATTTT. As protein: CASSQGPNQPQHF.

This chain uses TRBV7-9 with TRBJ2-1; 11 bases agree with TRBD2. CDR1 and CDR2 (germline): SEHNR, FQNEAQ (reference sequence). J was trimmed by 0 bases and V by 2 bases; bases with no gene match: 9. The CDR3 loop spans 19 amino acids. The CDR3 DNA sequence: TGTGCCAGCAGCTTAATGTCGCTAGCGGGGGGTGGCTCCTACAATGAGCAGTTCTTC. Protein sequence: CASSLMSLAGGGSYNEQFF. Together with reference TRBV7-9 and TRBJ2-1, the CDR3 gives the full variable domain: DTGVSQNPRHKITKRGQNVTFRCDPISEHNRLYWYRQTLGQGPEFLTYFQNEAQLEKSRLLSDRFSAERPKGSFSTLEIQRTEQGDSAMYLCASSLMSLAGGGSYNEQFFGPGTRLTVL.

The chain uses TRBV20-1 and TRBJ2-7, with a weak D call TRBD2 (5 bases). CDR1 is DFQATT and CDR2 is SNEGSKA in the germline V gene (reference sequence). V gave up 3 bases and J gave up 3 bases, with 15 bases separating them. The CDR3 runs 14 residues. CDR3 sequence reads: CSASRPEGIYEQYF. As DNA, the CDR3 is TGCAGTGCTAGTCGACCTGAGGGAATCTACGAGCAGTACTTC.

This chain connects TRBV27 to TRBJ2-1; 12 nucleotides match TRBD2. The CDR3 extends over 18 amino acids. With 2 bases clipped from V and 3 bases from J, the junction kept 8 bases outside the gene matches. Germline CDR1 and CDR2: MNHEY and SMNVEV (reference sequence). The CDR3 spells CASSLGLAGGPFYNEQFF. The CDR3 DNA sequence: TGTGCCAGCAGTTTAGGTCTAGCGGGGGGGCCCTTCTACAATGAGCAGTTCTTC.

This chain connects TRBV18 to TRBJ2-3; D possibly matches TRBD1 or TRBD2 (6 bases each). The CDR3 extends over 18 amino acids. Per germline, CDR1 KGHSH and CDR2 LQKENI. V dropped 1 base and J dropped 5 bases, with 22 bases sitting between them. CDR3 sequence (DNA): TGTGCCAGCTCACCACGAAGGGGGACGGGAGTGAATAGAGATACGCAGTATTTT. Amino acids: CASSPRRGTGVNRDTQYF. The full variable domain, its missing parts supplied by reference TRBV18 and TRBJ2-3, is NAGVMQNPRHLVRRRGQEARLRCSPMKGHSHVYWYRQLPEEGLKFMVYLQKENIIDESGMPKERFSAEFPKEGPSILRIQQVVRGDSAAYFCASSPRRGTGVNRDTQYFGPGTRLTVL.